This T cell receptor (beta chain) was sequenced for a study of T cells expressing NK-cell markers. The CDR3 length is 17 residues. Looked up from germline, CDR1 is MNHNS and CDR2 is SASEGT. One entry per CDR3 protein, without DNA, is what TCRdb gives after re-calling the 5' RACE reads. The sample data list about 150,000 distinct CDR3 sequences. This chain links TRBV6-1 with TRBJ2-3; the D gene TCRdb calls, TRBD2, cannot be checked with no DNA. The sample comprised blood T cells: a sorted CD56 or NKG2C T cell subset, CD4+ or CD8+ T cells, or bulk PBMC T cells (not recorded which). The TCR originated in a woman aged 45-65 years in good health. CDR3 protein: CASSGRASRTGTDTQYF.